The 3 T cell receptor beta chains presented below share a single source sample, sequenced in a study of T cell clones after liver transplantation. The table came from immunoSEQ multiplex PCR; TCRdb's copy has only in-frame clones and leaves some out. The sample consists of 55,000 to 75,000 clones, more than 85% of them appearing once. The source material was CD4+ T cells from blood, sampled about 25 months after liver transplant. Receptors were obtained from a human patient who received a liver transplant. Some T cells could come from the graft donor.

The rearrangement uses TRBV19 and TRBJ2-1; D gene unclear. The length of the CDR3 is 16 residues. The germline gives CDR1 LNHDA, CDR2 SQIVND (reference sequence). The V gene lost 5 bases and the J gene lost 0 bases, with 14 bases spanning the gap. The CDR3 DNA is TGTGCCAGTAGTCTTGACACCGTGAGCTCCTACAATGAGCAGTTCTTC. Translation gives CASSLDTVSSYNEQFF.

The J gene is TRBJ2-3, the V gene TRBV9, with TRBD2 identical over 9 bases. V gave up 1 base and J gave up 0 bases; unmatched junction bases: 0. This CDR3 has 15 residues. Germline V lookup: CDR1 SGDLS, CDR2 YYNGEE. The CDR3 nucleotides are TGTGCCAGCAGCGTACTAGCGGGGAGCACAGATACGCAGTATTTT. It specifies CASSVLAGSTDTQYF.

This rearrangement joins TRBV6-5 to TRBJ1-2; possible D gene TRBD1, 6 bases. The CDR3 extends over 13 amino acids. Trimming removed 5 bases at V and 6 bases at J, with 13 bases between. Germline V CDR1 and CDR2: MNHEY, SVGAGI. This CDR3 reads CASSPQGSDGYTF. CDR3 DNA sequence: TGTGCCAGCAGTCCACAGGGTTCAGATGGCTACACCTTC.